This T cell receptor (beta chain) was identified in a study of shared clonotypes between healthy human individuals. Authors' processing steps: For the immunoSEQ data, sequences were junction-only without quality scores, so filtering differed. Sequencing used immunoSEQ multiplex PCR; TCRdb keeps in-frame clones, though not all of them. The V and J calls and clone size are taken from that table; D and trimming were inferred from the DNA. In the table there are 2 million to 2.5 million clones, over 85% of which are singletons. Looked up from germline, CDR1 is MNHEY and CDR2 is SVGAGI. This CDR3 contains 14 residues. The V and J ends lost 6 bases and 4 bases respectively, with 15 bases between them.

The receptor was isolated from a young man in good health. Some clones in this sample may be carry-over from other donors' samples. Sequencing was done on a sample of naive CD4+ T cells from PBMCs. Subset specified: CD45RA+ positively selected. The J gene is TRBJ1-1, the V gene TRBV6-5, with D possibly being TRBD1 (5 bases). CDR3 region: CASRLTRGGTEAFF. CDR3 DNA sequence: TGTGCCAGCAGGCTCACGAGGGGAGGCACTGAAGCTTTCTTT.